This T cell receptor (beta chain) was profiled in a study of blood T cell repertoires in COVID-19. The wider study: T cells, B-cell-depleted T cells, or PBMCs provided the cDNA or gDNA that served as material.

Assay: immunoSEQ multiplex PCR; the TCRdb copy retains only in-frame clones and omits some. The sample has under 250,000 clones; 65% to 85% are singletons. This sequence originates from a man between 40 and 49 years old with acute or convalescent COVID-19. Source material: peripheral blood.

The CDR3 nucleotides read TGTGCCAGCAGCTTACCGACAGGGCCCTATGGCTACACCTTC. Translated, it gives CASSLPTGPYGYTF. The rearrangement uses TRBV11-2 and TRBJ1-2; 7 bases are a match to TRBD1. CDR1 and CDR2 (germline): SGHAT, FQNNGV. The CDR3 has 14 residues. With 2 bases clipped from V and 4 bases from J, the junction kept 4 bases outside the gene matches.